This T cell receptor beta chain comes out of a study of intratumoral heterogeneity in liver cancer. About the investigation overall: Across the full 14-patient cohort, most patients were male and a median age of 63 years was recorded. To examine intratumor heterogeneity, the study integrated RNA-seq, DNA sequencing, TCR-seq and SNP array data obtained from multiple regions of hepatocellular carcinoma specimens. The full cohort included more than 65 multiregional samples from 14 HCC patients, consisting of around 51 tumoral regions and 20 or so adjacent nontumoral regions. The study at large found these results: The authors noted a relatively low number of patients and under-sampled tumor-infiltrating lymphocyte representation as limitations. Within each of the two sequenced patients, overall T cell clonality showed no significant difference between tumor regions. TCR sequencing reportedly confirmed RNA-seq-based estimates of regional differences in tumor-infiltrating lymphocyte burden. In every sequenced patient, tumor region b showed significantly fewer unique T-cell clonal expansions than tumor region a.

Its CDR3 holds 13 amino acids, cysteine through phenylalanine. The DNA shown is the 39-base CDR3, in frame from base 1. Relative to germline, V is 6 bases shorter and J is 1 base shorter, with 10 bases between their ends. The CDR1 and CDR2 encoded by the germline V gene (reference sequence) are LGHDT and YNNKEL. The immunoSEQ assay was used to sequence TCR beta chain CDR3 regions from genomic DNA. Rearranged VDJ segments were amplified with primers annealing to V and J segments. As for how the authors treated the data: The ImmunoSeq Analyzer software was used to compute clonality and richness metrics. Clones with differential abundance between regions were identified with Fisher's exact test combined with a beta-binomial method for additional stringency. TCRdb provides this immuneACCESS table in a form limited to in-frame rearrangements. Some clones are lacking; in checked studies, under half of them reflect an unresolved V gene, and why the rest are absent is not known. The V and J calls and clone size were taken over from that table, and D and trimming were inferred from the DNA. In this sample the table shows 5,000 to 8,000 clones, approximately 70% of which occur a single time. Approximately 40% of the sample comes from the top ten.

A word on this clone: Its binding antigen is unknown. No much larger clonotype is one base removed from it; base qualities were not supplied.

Samples labelled H were derived from distinct, geographically separated regions of the hepatocellular carcinoma nodule. Early-stage hepatocellular carcinoma was present in all patients, and no therapy was administered to any patient before surgical resection. Sampled areas lacked macroscopic evidence of necrosis or hemorrhage. Multiple regions from a couple of patients were subjected to TCR sequencing (ImmunoSeq). Each frozen resection tissue sample was taken at least 1 cm away from every other sample. Genomic DNA was isolated from bulk tissue with the DNeasy blood and tissue kit. The sequenced sample was tumor tissue, obtained before any cancer treatment. The clonotype originates from a woman in her 70s with hepatocellular carcinoma. The rearranged segments are TRBV3-1 (or the pseudogene TRBV3-2) and TRBJ2-7; 6 matching bases give a weak D call of TRBD1. The CDR3 reads as follows: CASSTGRSYEQYF. The DNA is as follows: TGTGCCAGCAGTACAGGGAGATCCTACGAGCAGTACTTC.